The rows below give T cell receptor beta chains drawn from one sample of a study of cytomegalovirus exposure and HLA in healthy donors. Profiling relied on immunoSEQ multiplex PCR, and the TCRdb table lists in-frame clones only, not all of them. Here the sample spans 110,000 or so clones, about nine tenths being singletons. The sequencing input was PBMCs. The receptor set was obtained from a woman aged 18-29 years in good health and CMV-seronegative. The CDR3 runs from the conserved cysteine through the conserved F or W. D genes are given only for firm matches. Clone size is not always given. Where it is, it says once, few, many or a class for expanded clones.

v_gene: TRBV5-6
d_gene: .
abundance: .
len: 13
j_gene: TRBJ2-7
CDR3aa: CASSLMGGREQYF
CDR3nt: TGTGCCAGCAGCTTGATGGGAGGTCGGGAGCAGTACTTC

v_gene: TRBV29-1
d_gene: .
abundance: few
len: 16
j_gene: TRBJ1-4
CDR3aa: CSVVVRDGATNEKLFF
CDR3nt: TGCAGCGTTGTTGTCAGGGATGGGGCAACTAATGAAAAACTGTTTTTT

v_gene: TRBV18
d_gene: TRBD1
abundance: .
len: 14
j_gene: TRBJ2-7
CDR3aa: CASSPGQGHYEQYF
CDR3nt: TGTGCCAGCTCACCGGGACAGGGGCACTACGAGCAGTACTTC

v_gene: TRBV27
d_gene: TRBD1
abundance: .
len: 16
j_gene: TRBJ2-2
CDR3aa: CASSLSPGTGAGELFF
CDR3nt: TGTGCCAGCAGTTTATCGCCCGGGACAGGGGCCGGGGAGCTGTTTTTT

v_gene: TRBV4-2
d_gene: .
abundance: .
len: 15
j_gene: TRBJ2-4
CDR3aa: CASSQEEGVSSIQYF
CDR3nt: TGTGCCAGCAGCCAAGAGGAAGGGGTGTCAAGCATTCAGTACTTC

v_gene: TRBV9
d_gene: TRBD2
abundance: once
len: 14
j_gene: TRBJ2-3
CDR3aa: CASSAAGDTDTQYF
CDR3nt: TGTGCCAGCAGCGCAGCGGGGGACACAGATACGCAGTATTTT

v_gene: TRBV6-4
d_gene: TRBD1
abundance: .
len: 15
j_gene: TRBJ1-6
CDR3aa: CASSRTGIYNSPLHF
CDR3nt: TGTGCCAGCAGTCGGACAGGGATCTATAATTCACCCCTCCACTTT

v_gene: TRBV27
d_gene: .
abundance: .
len: 17
j_gene: TRBJ1-1
CDR3aa: CASSLSGGGGLITEAFF
CDR3nt: TGTGCCAGCAGCCTATCGGGTGGGGGGGGACTGATCACTGAAGCTTTCTTT

v_gene: TRBV7-8
d_gene: .
abundance: .
len: 15
j_gene: TRBJ2-5
CDR3aa: CASNLDRSLGETQYF
CDR3nt: TGTGCCAGCAACTTAGACAGGAGTCTTGGAGAGACCCAGTACTTC

v_gene: TRBV28
d_gene: .
abundance: .
len: 11
j_gene: TRBJ2-7
CDR3aa: CASSLDKEQYF
CDR3nt: TGTGCCAGCAGTTTGGACAAAGAGCAGTACTTC

v_gene: TRBV28
d_gene: TRBD2
abundance: .
len: 18
j_gene: TRBJ2-1
CDR3aa: CASSSLSGLAGVKNEQFF
CDR3nt: TGTGCCAGCAGTTCCTTATCGGGACTAGCGGGAGTGAAAAATGAGCAGTTCTTC

v_gene: TRBV10-1
d_gene: TRBD1
abundance: .
len: 12
j_gene: TRBJ1-2
CDR3aa: CARGQGGGGYTF
CDR3nt: TGCGCCAGGGGACAGGGTGGGGGTGGCTACACCTTC

v_gene: TRBV10-2
d_gene: .
abundance: .
len: 14
j_gene: TRBJ2-6
CDR3aa: CASMGGTGANVLTF
CDR3nt: TGCGCCAGCATGGGAGGTACTGGGGCCAACGTCCTGACTTTC

v_gene: TRBV10-3
d_gene: .
abundance: once
len: 13
j_gene: TRBJ1-5
CDR3aa: CAIGALSDQPQHF
CDR3nt: TGTGCCATCGGGGCCTTGAGTGATCAGCCCCAGCATTTT

v_gene: TRBV6-5
d_gene: TRBD1
abundance: .
len: 15
j_gene: TRBJ1-5
CDR3aa: CASSPGQGNNQPQHF
CDR3nt: TGTGCCAGCAGCCCGGGACAGGGGAACAATCAGCCCCAGCATTTT

v_gene: TRBV6-5
d_gene: .
abundance: .
len: 11
j_gene: TRBJ2-7
CDR3aa: CASQVFYEQYF
CDR3nt: TGTGCCAGCCAGGTTTTTTACGAGCAGTACTTC

v_gene: TRBV7-2
d_gene: .
abundance: .
len: 12
j_gene: TRBJ1-1
CDR3aa: CASSLGAFEAFF
CDR3nt: TGTGCCAGCAGCTTAGGCGCATTTGAAGCTTTCTTT

v_gene: TRBV5-1
d_gene: TRBD2
abundance: .
len: 15
j_gene: TRBJ2-1
CDR3aa: CASSFLAGANNEQFF
CDR3nt: TGCGCCAGCAGCTTCCTAGCGGGGGCAAACAATGAGCAGTTCTTC

v_gene: TRBV19
d_gene: .
abundance: .
len: 15
j_gene: TRBJ1-2
CDR3aa: CASSMIVDSLYGYTF
CDR3nt: TGTGCCAGTAGTATGATAGTGGACAGCCTCTATGGCTACACCTTC

v_gene: TRBV9
d_gene: .
abundance: .
len: 14
j_gene: TRBJ2-2
CDR3aa: CASSAPTRTGELFF
CDR3nt: TGTGCCAGCAGCGCCCCTACGAGGACCGGGGAGCTGTTTTTT

v_gene: TRBV15
d_gene: TRBD2
abundance: .
len: 16
j_gene: TRBJ2-5
CDR3aa: CATSRVRREGTETQYF
CDR3nt: TGTGCCACCAGCAGAGTAAGGAGGGAGGGGACGGAGACCCAGTACTTC

v_gene: TRBV18
d_gene: .
abundance: once
len: 16
j_gene: TRBJ2-4
CDR3aa: CASSQETGLAKNIQYF
CDR3nt: TGTGCCAGCTCACAAGAAACAGGGCTCGCCAAAAACATTCAGTACTTC

v_gene: TRBV6-4
d_gene: .
abundance: .
len: 15
j_gene: TRBJ2-2
CDR3aa: CASSDSPTNTGELFF
CDR3nt: TGTGCCAGCAGTGACTCCCCGACAAACACCGGGGAGCTGTTTTTT

v_gene: TRBV9
d_gene: .
abundance: .
len: 15
j_gene: TRBJ2-1
CDR3aa: CASSIQGGSYNEQFF
CDR3nt: TGTGCCAGCAGCATTCAAGGGGGCTCCTACAATGAGCAGTTCTTC

v_gene: TRBV9
d_gene: .
abundance: .
len: 14
j_gene: TRBJ2-1
CDR3aa: CASSLAPVYNEQFF
CDR3nt: TGTGCCAGCTCTTTAGCGCCTGTTTACAATGAGCAGTTCTTC

v_gene: TRBV30
d_gene: .
abundance: .
len: 13
j_gene: TRBJ2-7
CDR3aa: CAWSLTTDYEQYF
CDR3nt: TGTGCCTGGAGTCTAACGACAGACTACGAGCAGTACTTC

v_gene: TRBV18
d_gene: TRBD1
abundance: .
len: 15
j_gene: TRBJ2-2
CDR3aa: CASSPPSQGAGELFF
CDR3nt: TGTGCCAGCTCACCACCGAGTCAGGGGGCCGGGGAGCTGTTTTTT

v_gene: TRBV11-2
d_gene: TRBD2
abundance: .
len: 16
j_gene: TRBJ2-3
CDR3aa: CASSLAGGPSTDTQYF
CDR3nt: TGTGCCAGCAGCTTAGCGGGAGGCCCTAGCACAGATACGCAGTATTTT

v_gene: TRBV6-1
d_gene: .
abundance: .
len: 12
j_gene: TRBJ2-2
CDR3aa: CASSESAGELFF
CDR3nt: TGTGCCAGCAGTGAGTCGGCCGGGGAGCTGTTTTTT

v_gene: TRBV28
d_gene: TRBD1
abundance: .
len: 18
j_gene: TRBJ1-1
CDR3aa: CASKIRGSRQGGNTEAFF
CDR3nt: TGTGCCAGCAAAATACGGGGTTCAAGGCAGGGGGGCAACACTGAAGCTTTCTTT

v_gene: TRBV29-1
d_gene: TRBD1
abundance: few
len: 15
j_gene: TRBJ1-5
CDR3aa: CSVIITGTGDQPQHF
CDR3nt: TGCAGCGTCATTATCACCGGGACAGGGGACCAGCCCCAGCATTTT

v_gene: TRBV27
d_gene: TRBD2
abundance: .
len: 13
j_gene: TRBJ2-1
CDR3aa: CASSSDSGYEQFF
CDR3nt: TGTGCCAGCAGTTCGGATAGCGGGTATGAGCAGTTCTTC

v_gene: TRBV4-3
d_gene: TRBD1
abundance: .
len: 14
j_gene: TRBJ1-6
CDR3aa: CASSPGQGNSPLHF
CDR3nt: TGCGCCAGCAGCCCGGGACAGGGGAATTCACCCCTCCACTTT

v_gene: TRBV7-2
d_gene: TRBD2
abundance: .
len: 18
j_gene: TRBJ2-5
CDR3aa: CASSLALYFSGNQETQYF
CDR3nt: TGTGCCAGCAGCTTAGCGCTATACTTTAGCGGGAACCAAGAGACCCAGTACTTC

v_gene: TRBV27
d_gene: TRBD1
abundance: .
len: 14
j_gene: TRBJ2-7
CDR3aa: CASSPRDRAYEQYF
CDR3nt: TGTGCCAGCAGTCCTCGGGACAGGGCGTACGAGCAGTACTTC

v_gene: TRBV7-3
d_gene: TRBD2
abundance: .
len: 15
j_gene: TRBJ2-1
CDR3aa: CASSTSGSTYNEQFF
CDR3nt: TGTGCCAGCAGCACTAGCGGGAGCACCTACAATGAGCAGTTCTTC

v_gene: TRBV7-9
d_gene: TRBD1
abundance: .
len: 14
j_gene: TRBJ1-5
CDR3aa: CASSSQGKNQPQHF
CDR3nt: TGTGCCAGCAGTTCACAGGGGAAGAATCAGCCCCAGCATTTT

v_gene: TRBV4-3
d_gene: .
abundance: .
len: 15
j_gene: TRBJ2-3
CDR3aa: CASSSLAKTTDTQYF
CDR3nt: TGCGCCAGCAGCAGCCTAGCGAAGACCACAGATACGCAGTATTTT

v_gene: TRBV5-1
d_gene: TRBD1
abundance: .
len: 14
j_gene: TRBJ1-2
CDR3aa: CASSSGGYNYGYTF
CDR3nt: TGCGCCAGCAGCTCAGGGGGCTATAACTATGGCTACACCTTC

v_gene: TRBV6-1
d_gene: .
abundance: .
len: 14
j_gene: TRBJ2-3
CDR3aa: CASSGGTGTDTQYF
CDR3nt: TGTGCCAGCAGTGGCGGGACAGGCACAGATACGCAGTATTTT

v_gene: TRBV19
d_gene: .
abundance: .
len: 15
j_gene: TRBJ1-2
CDR3aa: CASSIRRDGNYGYTF
CDR3nt: TGTGCCAGTAGTATCCGCAGGGATGGGAACTATGGCTACACCTTC

v_gene: TRBV7-9
d_gene: TRBD1
abundance: .
len: 14
j_gene: TRBJ1-1
CDR3aa: CASSFKGAGTEAFF
CDR3nt: TGTGCCAGCAGCTTTAAGGGGGCCGGTACTGAAGCTTTCTTT

v_gene: TRBV16
d_gene: TRBD1
abundance: .
len: 15
j_gene: TRBJ1-2
CDR3aa: CASSPRDRALTGYTF
CDR3nt: TGTGCCAGCAGCCCCCGGGACAGGGCCCTCACGGGCTACACCTTC

v_gene: TRBV6-5
d_gene: TRBD1
abundance: .
len: 14
j_gene: TRBJ1-5
CDR3aa: CASRGQGLNQPQHF
CDR3nt: TGTGCCAGCAGGGGACAGGGGCTCAATCAGCCCCAGCATTTT

v_gene: TRBV9
d_gene: .
abundance: .
len: 16
j_gene: TRBJ2-2
CDR3aa: CASGRTTTVNTGELFF
CDR3nt: TGTGCCAGCGGAAGGACAACCACGGTGAACACCGGGGAGCTGTTTTTT

v_gene: TRBV5-1
d_gene: TRBD2
abundance: once
len: 16
j_gene: TRBJ2-2
CDR3aa: CASSLASGGITGELFF
CDR3nt: TGCGCCAGCAGCTTGGCGAGCGGGGGGATTACCGGGGAGCTGTTTTTT